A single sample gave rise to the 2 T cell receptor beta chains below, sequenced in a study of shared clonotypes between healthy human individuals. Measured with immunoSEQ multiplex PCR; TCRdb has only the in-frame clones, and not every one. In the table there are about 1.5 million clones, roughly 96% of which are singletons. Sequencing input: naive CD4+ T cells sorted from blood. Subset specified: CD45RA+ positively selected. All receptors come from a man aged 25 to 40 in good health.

DNA for the CDR3: TGTGCCAGCAGTTTCAGCGGGAGGGGCGGGTACGAGCAGTACTTC. Amino acids: CASSFSGRGGYEQYF. This chain joins TRBV6-6 and TRBJ2-7, with 10 bases aligning to TRBD2. There are 15 residues in the CDR3. V lost 4 bases to trimming and J lost 4 bases; unmatched junction nucleotides: 7. From germline, CDR1 is MNHNY and CDR2 SVGAGI (reference sequence).

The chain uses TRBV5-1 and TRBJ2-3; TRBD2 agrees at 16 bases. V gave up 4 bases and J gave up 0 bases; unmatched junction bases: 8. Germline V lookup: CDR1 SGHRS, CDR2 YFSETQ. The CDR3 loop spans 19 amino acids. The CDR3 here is CASSPGLAGGRASTDTQYF. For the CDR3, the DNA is TGCGCCAGCAGCCCGGGACTAGCGGGAGGGCGTGCTAGCACAGATACGCAGTATTTT.